A single sample is the source of the 2 T cell receptor beta chains below, sequenced in a study of shared clonotypes between healthy human individuals (dated by TCRdb to between 2020 and 2021). Library preparation employed the immunoSEQ multiplex PCR assay. This immuneACCESS table, as held by TCRdb, lists in-frame sequences with V and J called but not all clones. Of the missing ones, under half trace to an unresolved V gene in checked studies; the others have no known cause. A total of about 450,000 clones appear in this sample, more than 75% of them only once. The ten largest clones represent around 14% of the sample. Sequences were obtained from PBMCs. The receptors shown here come from a woman in her thirties or forties in good health. Some clones in this sample may be carry-over from other donors' samples.

The chain recombines TRBV7-9 with TRBJ2-5, with D perhaps TRBD2 (7 bases). The germline CDR1 and CDR2 sequences are SEHNR and FQNEAQ (reference sequence). V lost 1 base and J lost 0, with 9 bases in between. The CDR3 extends over 15 amino acids. The CDR3 loop reads CASSLEGGNQETQYF. CDR3 nucleotide sequence: TGTGCCAGCAGCTTAGAGGGGGGGAACCAAGAGACCCAGTACTTC.

The chain combines TRBV9 with TRBJ1-3, with D tentatively TRBD1 (6 bases). The length of the CDR3 is 15 residues. Germline-derived CDR1 and CDR2 are SGDLS and YYNGEE. The V gene lost 2 bases and the J gene lost 7 bases, with 16 bases spanning the gap. The CDR3 sequence: CASSVIGGLSNTIYF. The CDR3 DNA follows: TGTGCCAGCAGCGTGATTGGGGGGCTTAGTAACACCATATATTTT.